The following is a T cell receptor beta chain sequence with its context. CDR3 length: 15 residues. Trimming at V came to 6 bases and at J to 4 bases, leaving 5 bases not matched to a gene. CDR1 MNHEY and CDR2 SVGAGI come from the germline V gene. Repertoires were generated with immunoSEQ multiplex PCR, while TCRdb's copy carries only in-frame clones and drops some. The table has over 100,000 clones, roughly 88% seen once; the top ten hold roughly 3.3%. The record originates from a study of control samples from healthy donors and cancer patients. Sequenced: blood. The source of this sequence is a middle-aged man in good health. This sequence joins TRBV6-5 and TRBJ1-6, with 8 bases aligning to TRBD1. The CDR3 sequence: CASSRTGSYNSPLHF. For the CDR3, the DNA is TGTGCCAGCAGCAGGACAGGGTCGTATAATTCACCCCTCCACTTT.